The source of this T cell receptor beta chain is a study of identifying expanded T cells in peripheral blood. Study-wide points: Over two and four weeks, about 17 and 20 clones changed, versus 1.2 between replicates.

A word on this clone: The antigen is undetermined.

This CDR3 has 16 residues. Trimming cost V 4 bases and J 5 bases; bases outside gene matches: 8. Per the germline V gene, CDR1 is SGHRS and CDR2 is YFSETQ. TCRdb's copy holds only in-frame clones and misses some; the assay was immunoSEQ multiplex PCR. The sample shows tens of thousands of clones, roughly 86% of them seen only once. The sequence was obtained from a person aged 18-70 years in good health. Sequencing used blood. This chain uses TRBV5-1 with TRBJ2-2; 10 bases are shared with TRBD1. CDR3 DNA: TGCGCCAGCAGCGTGGGACAGGGGCCCTGGACCGGGGAGCTGTTTTTT. It encodes CASSVGQGPWTGELFF.